This T cell receptor (beta chain) was observed in a study of identical twins. Whole-study results and caveats: A cross-sectional statistical analysis, not follow-up of the same donors, supported the conclusions.

Template switching (which added a universal primer site) was used, and cDNA carried unique molecular identifiers. TCRdb passed the 5' RACE reads through MiXCR, listing each CDR3 protein once. The sample holds 210,000 or so distinct CDR3 sequences, 15% to 20% seen once. CDR3 length: 14 amino acids. V dropped 3 bases and J dropped 6 bases, with 11 bases sitting between them. Germline V lookup: CDR1 MNHEY, CDR2 SVGEGT. For this clonotype: The antigen remains undetermined.

The sample was also linked to a second study, of T cells expressing NK-cell markers. That source reports: Cells sorted as CD3+CD56+NKG2C+, CD3+CD56+NKG2C- and CD3+CD56-NKG2C+ T cells supplied the TCR beta repertoires. Expanded NKG2C+ T cell clones were not confirmed as HCMV-specific.

The source is a woman between 18 and 29 years old in good health. Sequencing was performed on CD8+ T cells sorted from blood. J is TRBJ2-2 and V is TRBV6-2 or TRBV6-3; D gene ambiguous. DNA of the CDR3: TGTGCCAGCAGTTATAGCAGAACCTCCGGGGAGCTGTTTTTT. This codes for CASSYSRTSGELFF.